This T cell receptor (beta chain) was captured in a study of T cell repertoires in cytomegalovirus infection. Study-wide background: Public TCR beta signatures provided an indication of both CMV infection and a matching HLA type. Study observations and caveats: Of the TCR beta families, the public ones yielded a cumulative frequency that identified carriers of CMV plus the relevant HLA. CMV-specific HLA-C-restricted TCR beta clonotypes dominated the ex vivo response.

Trimming removed 2 bases at V and 8 bases at J, with 11 bases between. The V gene's germline CDR1 is SGHRS and CDR2 YFSETQ. This CDR3 is built from 13 residues. TCRdb re-called the reads with MiXCR, one entry per CDR3 protein. The profile shows hundreds of thousands of distinct CDR3 sequences, around 9.6% of them singletons. Of note for this clonotype: As yet, its antigen is unknown.

The sequenced material came from PBMCs. The sequence was collected from a human donor in good health (CMV status not recorded). Some clones in this sample may be carry-over from other donors' samples. This rearrangement joins TRBV5-1 to TRBJ2-1; D unclear. This CDR3 is CASSLGSADEQFF. CDR3 coding DNA: TGCGCCAGCAGCTTAGGCAGCGCGGATGAGCAGTTCTTC. The full variable domain, in which reference TRBV5-1 and TRBJ2-1 provide the parts outside the CDR3, is KAGVTQTPRYLIKTRGQQVTLSCSPISGHRSVSWYQQTPGQGLQFLFEYFSETQRNKGNFPGRFSGRQFSNSRSEMNVSTLELGDSALYLCASSLGSADEQFFGPGTRLTVL.